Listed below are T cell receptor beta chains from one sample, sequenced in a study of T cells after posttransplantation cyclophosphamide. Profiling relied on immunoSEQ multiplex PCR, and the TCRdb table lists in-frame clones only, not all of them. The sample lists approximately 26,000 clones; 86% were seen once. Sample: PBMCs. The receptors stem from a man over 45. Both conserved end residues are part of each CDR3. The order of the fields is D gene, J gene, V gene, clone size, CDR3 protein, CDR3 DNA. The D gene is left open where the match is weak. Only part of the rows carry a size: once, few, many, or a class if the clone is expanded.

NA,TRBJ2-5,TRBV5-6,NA,CASSSRGVKYF,TGTGCCAGCAGCTCCAGGGGGGTAAAGTACTTC
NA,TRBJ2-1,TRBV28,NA,CASSWANEQFF,TGTGCCAGCAGTTGGGCGAATGAGCAGTTCTTC
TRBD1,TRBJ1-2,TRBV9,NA,CASSVEDRGYGYTF,TGTGCCAGCAGCGTAGAGGACAGGGGCTATGGCTACACCTTC
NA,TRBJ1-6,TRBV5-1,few,CASSTTGTSNSPLHF,TGCGCCAGCAGTACAACAGGGACGAGCAATTCACCCCTCCACTTT
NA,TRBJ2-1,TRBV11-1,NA,CASSLVLGEIEQFF,TGTGCCAGCAGCTTGGTCCTCGGGGAGATTGAGCAGTTCTTC
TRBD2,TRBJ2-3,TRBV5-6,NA,CASPRAGGQGTQYF,TGTGCCAGCCCGAGAGCGGGGGGCCAAGGTACGCAGTATTTT
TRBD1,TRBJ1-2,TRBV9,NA,CASSARGQGVGYTF,TGTGCCAGCAGCGCCCGAGGACAGGGGGTTGGCTACACCTTC
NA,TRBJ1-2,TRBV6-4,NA,CASSDSLQINYGYTF,TGTGCCAGCAGTGACTCCTTACAGATTAACTATGGCTACACCTTC
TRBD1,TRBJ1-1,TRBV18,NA,CASTTEETGEAGEAFF,TGTGCCAGCACTACGGAAGAAACAGGGGAGGCTGGTGAAGCTTTCTTT
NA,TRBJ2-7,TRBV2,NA,CASRALGLSRDEQYF,TGTGCCAGCCGGGCACTCGGGCTCTCCAGGGACGAGCAGTACTTC
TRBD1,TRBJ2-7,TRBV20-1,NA,CSAKRTGGQYF,TGCAGTGCTAAACGAACAGGGGGGCAGTACTTC
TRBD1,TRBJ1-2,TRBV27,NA,CASSLGTGYGYTF,TGTGCCAGCAGTTTAGGGACAGGTTATGGCTACACCTTC
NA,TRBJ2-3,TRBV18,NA,CASSPPSGRSTDTQYF,TGTGCCAGCTCACCACCTTCAGGAAGGTCCACAGATACGCAGTATTTT
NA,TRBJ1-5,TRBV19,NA,CASSMRSRAAEPQHF,TGTGCCAGTAGTATGCGATCCAGGGCGGCAGAACCCCAGCATTTT
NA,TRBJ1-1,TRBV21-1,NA,CASTSTAMNTEAFF,TGTGCCAGCACATCGACAGCTATGAACACTGAAGCTTTCTTT
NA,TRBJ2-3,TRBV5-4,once,CASSLAPVGTDTQYF,TGTGCCAGCAGCTTGGCACCAGTGGGCACAGATACGCAGTATTTT
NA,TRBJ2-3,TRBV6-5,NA,CASSYRGSTDTQYF,TGTGCCAGCAGTTACAGGGGGAGCACAGATACGCAGTATTTT
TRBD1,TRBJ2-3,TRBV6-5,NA,CASIGRQGATDTQYF,TGTGCCAGCATAGGGAGACAGGGGGCCACAGATACGCAGTATTTT
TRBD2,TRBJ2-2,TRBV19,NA,CASSAKLAVGTGELFF,TGTGCCAGTAGTGCCAAACTAGCGGTCGGGACCGGGGAGCTGTTTTTT
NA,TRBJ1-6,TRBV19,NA,CATQNWESSPLHF,TGTGCCACCCAGAATTGGGAGAGTTCACCCCTCCACTTT
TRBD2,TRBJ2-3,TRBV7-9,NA,CASSLATSGGPTDTQYF,TGTGCCAGCAGCTTAGCGACTAGCGGGGGACCCACAGATACGCAGTATTTT
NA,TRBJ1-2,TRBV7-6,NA,CASSLVEGAYGYTF,TGTGCCAGCAGCTTAGTCGAGGGTGCCTATGGCTACACCTTC
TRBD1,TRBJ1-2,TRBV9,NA,CASSGSTGGFYGYTF,TGTGCCAGCAGCGGCAGCACAGGGGGTTTCTATGGCTACACCTTC
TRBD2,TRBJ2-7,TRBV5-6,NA,CASSSRGGGSYEQYF,TGTGCCAGCAGCTCCCGAGGCGGGGGATCCTACGAGCAGTACTTC
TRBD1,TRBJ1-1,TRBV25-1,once,CASSEYIQGGRSEAFF,TGTGCCAGCAGTGAATATATCCAGGGGGGAAGGTCTGAAGCTTTCTTT
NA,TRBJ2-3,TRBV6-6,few,CAIRTDADTQYF,TGTGCCATTCGGACAGACGCAGATACGCAGTATTTT
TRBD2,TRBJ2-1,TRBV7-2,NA,CASRVSSGAYNEQFF,TGTGCCAGCAGGGTATCTAGCGGGGCCTACAATGAGCAGTTCTTC
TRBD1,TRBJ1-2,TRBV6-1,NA,CASVRDRGQGGYTF,TGTGCCAGCGTCCGGGACAGGGGACAAGGTGGCTACACCTTC